These T cell receptor beta chains were read from a single sample in a study of a mutant IDH1 vaccine in newly diagnosed glioma. Their specific antigens are unknown. This table comes from immunoSEQ multiplex PCR, and its TCRdb copy is limited to in-frame clones, with some not included. Here the sample spans 77,000 or so clones, approximately 89% being singletons. The input for sequencing was PBMCs, taken from a glioma patient whose treatment included an IDH1 peptide vaccine. These receptors were taken from a woman in her fifties or sixties with glioma. Both conserved end residues are part of each CDR3. A D gene is named only where the DNA matches it firmly. Not every row has a clone size; where given, it reads once, few, many or a size class.

>15|TRBD1|TRBJ2-7|TRBV27|.
CASRRPGTGVYEQYF
TGTGCCAGCAGACGCCCCGGGACAGGGGTTTACGAGCAGTACTTC
>15|.|TRBJ1-3|TRBV7-8|.
CASSLQGYSGNTIYF
TGTGCCAGCAGCCTTCAGGGATACTCTGGAAACACCATATATTTT
>16|TRBD2|TRBJ2-1|TRBV28|.
CASMLPSGREVDEQFF
TGTGCCAGCATGCTGCCTAGCGGGAGAGAAGTCGATGAGCAGTTCTTC
>15|TRBD1|TRBJ1-1|TRBV7-6|.
CASSDPGGRDTEAFF
TGTGCCAGCAGCGACCCAGGGGGCAGGGACACTGAAGCTTTCTTT
>12|.|TRBJ1-4|TRBV28|.
CASSLNPRGLFF
TGTGCCAGCAGTTTAAACCCCCGAGGACTGTTTTTT
>17|TRBD2|TRBJ2-1|TRBV19|.
CASSIVGTSGGYNEQFF
TGTGCCAGTAGTATAGTGGGGACTAGCGGGGGGTACAATGAGCAGTTCTTC
>12|.|TRBJ1-1|TRBV6-1|once
CASRDTYTEAFF
TGTGCCAGCAGGGACACGTACACTGAAGCTTTCTTT
>16|TRBD1|TRBJ1-2|TRBV30|.
CAWSTGQGVSYYGYTF
TGTGCCTGGAGTACGGGACAGGGTGTTAGCTACTATGGCTACACCTTC
>19|.|TRBJ2-6|TRBV7-9|.
CASSLVGKGGYSGANVLTF
TGTGCCAGCAGCTTAGTGGGGAAAGGGGGGTACTCTGGGGCCAACGTCCTGACTTTC
>15|TRBD1|TRBJ2-7|TRBV9|.
CASSVGDRNPYEQYF
TGTGCCAGCAGCGTAGGGGACAGAAACCCCTACGAGCAGTACTTC
>14|.|TRBJ2-2|TRBV2|.
CASRPEQGTGELFF
TGTGCCAGCAGACCTGAGCAGGGCACCGGGGAGCTGTTTTTT
>12|.|TRBJ2-7|TRBV28|.
CASSLTGYEQYF
TGTGCCAGCAGTTTAACGGGTTACGAGCAGTACTTC
>14|.|TRBJ1-1|TRBV12-5|.
CASGLHGANTEAFF
TGTGCTAGTGGTTTGCACGGGGCGAACACTGAAGCTTTCTTT
>14|.|TRBJ2-3|TRBV15|.
CATSRDLAKDTQYF
TGTGCCACCAGCAGAGATCTGGCCAAGGATACGCAGTATTTT
>19|.|TRBJ2-1|TRBV10-1|.
CASSESSGTVRGAYNEQFF
TGCGCCAGCAGTGAGTCGAGCGGGACCGTAAGGGGGGCCTACAATGAGCAGTTCTTC
>16|TRBD1|TRBJ1-2|TRBV28|.
CASSLGGTGRNYGYTF
TGTGCCAGCAGTTTAGGGGGGACAGGGCGTAACTATGGCTACACCTTC